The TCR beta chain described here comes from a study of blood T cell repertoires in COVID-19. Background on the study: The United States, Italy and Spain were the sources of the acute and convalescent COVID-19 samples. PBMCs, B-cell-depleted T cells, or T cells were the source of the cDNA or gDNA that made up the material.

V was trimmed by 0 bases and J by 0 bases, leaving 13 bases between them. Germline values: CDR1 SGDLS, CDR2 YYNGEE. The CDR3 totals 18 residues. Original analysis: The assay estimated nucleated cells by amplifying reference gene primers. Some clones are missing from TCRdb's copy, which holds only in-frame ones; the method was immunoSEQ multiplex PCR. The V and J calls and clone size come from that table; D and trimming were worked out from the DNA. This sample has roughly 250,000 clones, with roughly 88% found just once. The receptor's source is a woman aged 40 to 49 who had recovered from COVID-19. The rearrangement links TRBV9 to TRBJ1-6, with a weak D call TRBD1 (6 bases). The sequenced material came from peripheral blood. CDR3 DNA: TGTGCCAGCAGCGTAGCTGGAGACAGGAGCTCCTATAATTCACCCCTCCACTTT. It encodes CASSVAGDRSSYNSPLHF.